This record looks at one T cell receptor beta chain sequence and its context. Antigen unknown. The data were produced by immunoSEQ multiplex PCR, yet TCRdb's version contains in-frame clones alone and is incomplete. The sample records about 42,000 clones, around 71% being singletons. The sample originates from a study of PD-1 blockade in classical Hodgkin lymphoma. Whole-study findings and limits: Those achieving complete response showed baseline diversity like newly diagnosed patients. Exclusion was applied to patients who started nivolumab under 1 year after ASCT. It was reported that newly diagnosed patients had less baseline TCR diversity than healthy donors.

There was relapse after autologous stem cell transplantation in every patient, and there was variation in brentuximab vedotin exposure. When best responses were assessed, they were complete response, partial response or progressive disease. Germline-derived CDR1 and CDR2 are LNHNV and YYDKDF (reference sequence). The CDR3 runs to 17 residues. J lost 4 bases, V lost 1 base, and 13 bases had no gene match. The chain is built from TRBV15 and TRBJ2-7, with 7 bases identical to TRBD1. Specimen: peripheral blood mononuclear cells (PBMCs), collected at baseline. This TCR came from a human donor with classical Hodgkin lymphoma. CDR3 in amino acids: CATSRGSRDSYFYEQYF. In nucleotides, the CDR3 is TGTGCCACCAGCAGAGGAAGCCGGGACAGCTATTTTTACGAGCAGTACTTC. Together with reference TRBV15 and TRBJ2-7, the CDR3 gives the full variable domain: DAMVIQNPRYQVTQFGKPVTLSCSQTLNHNVMYWYQQKSSQAPKLLFHYYDKDFNNEADTPDNFQSRRPNTSFCFLDIRSPGLGDTAMYLCATSRGSRDSYFYEQYFGPGTRLTVT.